Shown below are 13 T cell receptor beta chains from a single sample sequenced in a study of T cell repertoires in cytomegalovirus infection. Each CDR3 protein gets one entry after TCRdb re-called the reads with MiXCR. Counted here are 510,000 or so distinct CDR3 sequences, about a quarter occurring once; the ten biggest clones make up approximately 13%. The specimen was PBMCs. The receptors derive from a human donor in good health (CMV status not recorded). Some clones in this sample may be carry-over from other donors' samples.

The chain uses TRBV7-9 and TRBJ1-2; D may be TRBD1 (5 bases). The CDR3 runs 17 residues. V dropped 7 bases and J dropped 4 bases, with 25 bases sitting between them. Germline V gene lookup returns CDR1 SEHNR and CDR2 FQNEAQ (reference sequence). DNA of the CDR3: TGTGCCAGCAACAATCTTCCGGCTGGGACGGAGTTCTATGGCTACACCTTC. Residues: CASNNLPAGTEFYGYTF.

This clonotype came up a few times. The chain recombines TRBV12-3 or TRBV12-4 with TRBJ2-1, with TRBD1 identical over 9 bases. J lost 7 bases, V lost 5 bases, and 9 bases had no gene match. This CDR3 is 15 amino acids long. In nucleotides, the CDR3 is TGTGCCAGCAGTCAACAGGGACAGGGTACGAATGAGCAGTTCTTC. Its protein product is CASSQQGQGTNEQFF.

The sample holds many counts of this clonotype. V usage is TRBV7-2 and J usage is TRBJ2-7; a weak D match, TRBD1 (5 bases). The germline CDR1 and CDR2 sequences are SGHTA and FQGNSA. The CDR3 length is 16 residues. The germline V and J ends were trimmed by 2 bases and 3 bases, with 17 bases remaining between them. CDR3 amino acids: CASSLSTGIRYYEQYF. The CDR3 bases are TGTGCCAGCAGCTTAAGTACAGGAATACGTTACTACGAGCAGTACTTC.

This clonotype was picked up a small number of times. The chain recombines TRBV6-6 with TRBJ1-5; D is ambiguous. V lost 7 bases to trimming and J lost 5 bases, with 15 bases between them. Germline V gene lookup returns CDR1 MNHNY and CDR2 SVGAGI (reference sequence). This CDR3 has 14 residues. This CDR3 reads CASTHSGTYQPQHF. CDR3 DNA sequence: TGTGCCAGCACCCACTCGGGCACATATCAGCCCCAGCATTTT.

This clonotype was observed at least ten times. The V and J genes are TRBV7-8 and TRBJ1-1, with D hard to call. Germline V gene data show CDR1 as SGHVS and CDR2 as FQNEAQ. CDR3 length equals 16 residues. V was cut by 2 bases and J by 0 bases, with 13 bases left in between. CDR3 DNA: TGTGCCAGCAGCTTAAATACTGTTACGGTGAACACTGAAGCTTTCTTT. This sequence encodes CASSLNTVTVNTEAFF.

This clonotype was detected only a few times. The rearrangement links TRBV27 to TRBJ2-1; TRBD2 matches at 8 bases. This CDR3 contains 15 residues. The germline gives CDR1 MNHEY, CDR2 SMNVEV (reference sequence). After removal of 7 bases from V and 7 bases from J, the junction contained 12 bases not matched to a gene. CDR3 sequence reads: CASTTLAGQSNEQFF. The CDR3 bases are TGTGCCAGCACCACATTAGCGGGACAATCGAATGAGCAGTTCTTC.

This clonotype came up a few times. The rearrangement uses TRBV7-9 and TRBJ2-5, with no clear D. V was cut by 4 bases and J by 2 bases, with 11 bases left in between. The CDR3 extends over 14 amino acids. Looked up from germline, CDR1 is SEHNR and CDR2 is FQNEAQ (reference sequence). In nucleotides, the CDR3 is TGTGCCAGCAGCTCGGGTGCTCATCAAGAGACCCAGTACTTC. It translates to CASSSGAHQETQYF.

The chain couples TRBV6-5 to TRBJ2-2; unclear D gene. Germline V gives CDR1 MNHEY, CDR2 SVGAGI. This CDR3 comprises 13 residues. V dropped 3 bases and J dropped 3 bases, with 5 bases sitting between them. CDR3 bases: TGTGCCAGCAGTTATGGCCACACCGGGGAGCTGTTTTTT. Translated, it gives CASSYGHTGELFF.

This clonotype was seen at least ten times. The V gene is TRBV7-2, the J gene TRBJ2-3; D is perhaps TRBD1 (5 bases). The V end was cut by 6 bases, the J end by 0 bases, with 13 bases between. Germline V lookup: CDR1 SGHTA, CDR2 FQGNSA. The CDR3 is 15 residues long. The CDR3 is CASSQAGHSTDTQYF. As DNA, the CDR3 is TGTGCCAGCAGTCAGGCAGGGCATAGCACAGATACGCAGTATTTT.

This clonotype turned up a few times. This chain links TRBV19 with TRBJ2-1; D is unresolved. Trimming took 7 bases from V and 3 from J, leaving 10 bases between them. The CDR3 consists of 13 residues. CDR1 and CDR2 (germline): LNHDA, SQIVND (reference sequence). The CDR3 region has the DNA TGTGCCAGTAAGGTGGTAGGCTACAATGAGCAGTTCTTC. It is translated as CASKVVGYNEQFF.

This clonotype has only a few counts. J is TRBJ2-7 and V is TRBV10-3, with D hard to call. This CDR3 spans 14 amino acids. With 4 bases removed from V and 3 bases from J, the gap between germline ends came to 13 bases. Germline assignment: CDR1 ENHRY and CDR2 SYGVKD. CDR3 sequence: CAISVTGPHYEQYF. The CDR3 coding sequence is TGTGCCATCAGTGTTACCGGGCCCCACTACGAGCAGTACTTC.

In nucleotides, the CDR3 is TGCAGTGCTAGGATGAGTGTTCAAGAGACCCAGTACTTC. The encoded protein is CSARMSVQETQYF. The chain carries TRBV20-1 and TRBJ2-5; the D is unclear. CDR3 length equals 13 residues. Trimming took 3 bases from V and 2 from J, leaving 10 bases between them. The germline gives CDR1 DFQATT, CDR2 SNEGSKA (reference sequence).

This rearrangement joins TRBV24-1 to TRBJ1-2; D is unclear. The length of the CDR3 is 14 residues. Germline V gene sequence: CDR1 KGHDR, CDR2 SFDVKD. V lost 3 bases, J lost 3 bases, and 10 bases lay in between. The CDR3: CATSDRSFHYGYTF. CDR3 coding DNA: TGTGCCACCAGTGATCGGAGCTTCCACTATGGCTACACCTTC.